This T cell receptor (beta chain) derives from a study of blood T cell repertoires in COVID-19. Study-level background: COVID-19 samples, acute and convalescent, were from the United States, Italy and Spain. Sample material is recorded as cDNA or gDNA derived from T cells, B-cell-depleted T cells, or PBMCs.

Per the original data handling: Estimated nucleated cell counts came from reference gene primer amplification. Repertoires were generated with immunoSEQ multiplex PCR, while TCRdb's copy carries only in-frame clones and drops some. That table supplies the V and J calls and clone size; D and trimming were determined from the DNA. The sample lists roughly 190,000 clones, more than 75% occurring once. The junction had 6 bases not matched to a gene; V was cut back by 1 base and J by 8 bases. CDR3 length: 15 amino acids. CDR1 and CDR2 (germline): SEHNR, FQNEAQ (reference sequence). Participants were aged 18 to 89 years, lived in 25 or so US areas, and enrolled virtually.

The TCR comes from a woman aged 45-65 years with acute COVID-19. The sample was PBMCs or T cells enriched from blood (not recorded which). The chain recombines TRBV7-9 with TRBJ2-4; TRBD1 matches 9 bases. CDR3 in DNA: TGTGCCAGCAGCTTAGGACAGGGGGACCGAGACATTCAGTACTTC. It yields the protein CASSLGQGDRDIQYF.